The text below deals with one T cell receptor beta chain. The PCR made use of 60 Vbeta and 13 Jbeta primers. Measured with immunoSEQ multiplex PCR; TCRdb has only the in-frame clones, and not every one. The sample has approximately 100,000 clones, roughly three quarters seen once; the top ten hold 4.1%. V gave up 0 bases and J gave up 6 bases, with 13 bases separating them. The CDR3 sequence is 16 residues long. CDR1 and CDR2 from the germline V gene are SGHDT and YYEEEE. As for the donors, each was a healthy bone marrow donor. These data come from a study of cytomegalovirus exposure and HLA in healthy donors.

The receptor comes from a man aged 35-49 years in good health and CMV-seronegative. The chain links TRBV5-6 to TRBJ1-6; D is possibly TRBD1 (5 bases). Sequences were obtained from PBMCs. In DNA, the CDR3 is TGTGCCAGCAGCTTGGGATTCGGGACTCCTAATTCACCCCTCCACTTT. Translation gives CASSLGFGTPNSPLHF. The full variable domain, its missing parts supplied by reference TRBV5-6 and TRBJ1-6, is DAGVTQSPTHLIKTRGQQVTLRCSPKSGHDTVSWYQQALGQGPQFIFQYYEEEERQRGNFPDRFSGHQFPNYSSELNVNALLLGDSALYLCASSLGFGTPNSPLHFGNGTRLTVT.